Listed below are T cell receptor beta chains from one sample, sequenced in a study of shared clonotypes between healthy human individuals. This table comes from immunoSEQ multiplex PCR, and its TCRdb copy is limited to in-frame clones, with some not included. This table holds about half a million clones, more than 75% found once. The material sequenced was PBMCs. The receptor source for this set is a woman aged 40 to 50 in good health. Some clones in this sample may be carry-over from other donors' samples. Each CDR3 is given with its conserved first and last residue. D genes are given only for firm matches. Part of the rows lack a size; the others show once, few, many or a class for expanded clones.

CDR3aa: CASSPNRFDGYTF
CDR3nt: TGTGCCAGCTCACCAAATCGTTTCGATGGCTACACCTTC
d_gene: .
v_gene: TRBV18
abundance: many
j_gene: TRBJ1-2

CDR3aa: CATTGRRHGLNTGELFF
CDR3nt: TGTGCCACCACTGGACGTAGACACGGGCTTAACACCGGGGAGCTGTTTTTT
d_gene: .
v_gene: TRBV15
abundance: .
j_gene: TRBJ2-2

CDR3aa: CASSQDPAGEVEQFF
CDR3nt: TGCGCCAGCAGCCAAGATCCGGCGGGAGAAGTTGAGCAGTTCTTC
d_gene: TRBD2
v_gene: TRBV4-3
abundance: .
j_gene: TRBJ2-1

CDR3aa: CASSLPGQGFEKLFF
CDR3nt: TGCGCCAGCAGCCTGCCGGGACAGGGGTTTGAAAAACTGTTTTTT
d_gene: TRBD1
v_gene: TRBV5-1
abundance: .
j_gene: TRBJ1-4

CDR3aa: CASSPRNGQQETQYF
CDR3nt: TGTGCCAGCTCACCGCGAAATGGACAGCAAGAGACCCAGTACTTC
d_gene: .
v_gene: TRBV18
abundance: .
j_gene: TRBJ2-5

CDR3aa: CASSPDRGSETQYF
CDR3nt: TGTGCCAGCTCCCCGGACAGGGGAAGTGAGACCCAGTACTTC
d_gene: TRBD1
v_gene: TRBV6-6
abundance: few
j_gene: TRBJ2-5

CDR3aa: CASSLGTGYTGELFF
CDR3nt: TGTGCCAGCAGCTTAGGGACAGGATACACCGGGGAGCTGTTTTTT
d_gene: TRBD1
v_gene: TRBV11-2
abundance: .
j_gene: TRBJ2-2

CDR3aa: CASSLRPTRGSTGELFF
CDR3nt: TGTGCCAGCAGCTTACGCCCGACGAGGGGCTCCACCGGGGAGCTGTTTTTT
d_gene: .
v_gene: TRBV11-2
abundance: .
j_gene: TRBJ2-2

CDR3aa: CASSSLGQGAAEAFF
CDR3nt: TGTGCCAGCAGCTCCCTAGGTCAGGGGGCTGCTGAAGCTTTCTTT
d_gene: TRBD1
v_gene: TRBV11-1
abundance: .
j_gene: TRBJ1-1

CDR3aa: CASSQVEGVGEKLFF
CDR3nt: TGTGCCAGCAGCCAAGTGGAGGGGGTGGGGGAAAAACTGTTTTTT
d_gene: .
v_gene: TRBV4-2
abundance: .
j_gene: TRBJ1-4

CDR3aa: CASKRGGTEAFF
CDR3nt: TGTGCCAGCAAGCGGGGGGGCACTGAAGCTTTCTTT
d_gene: .
v_gene: TRBV28
abundance: .
j_gene: TRBJ1-1

CDR3aa: CASSALDTYSGNTIYF
CDR3nt: TGTGCCAGCAGCGCACTGGACACATACTCTGGAAACACCATATATTTT
d_gene: .
v_gene: TRBV9
abundance: .
j_gene: TRBJ1-3

CDR3aa: CASSSSDFTEAFF
CDR3nt: TGCGCCAGCAGCTCTTCGGACTTCACTGAAGCTTTCTTT
d_gene: .
v_gene: TRBV4-1
abundance: few
j_gene: TRBJ1-1

CDR3aa: CAWRGRLANEKLFF
CDR3nt: TGTGCCTGGAGGGGACGGTTGGCTAATGAAAAACTGTTTTTT
d_gene: .
v_gene: TRBV30
abundance: once
j_gene: TRBJ1-4

CDR3aa: CASSPELAGGTGELFF
CDR3nt: TGTGCCAGCTCACCAGAGCTAGCGGGAGGTACCGGGGAGCTGTTTTTT
d_gene: TRBD2
v_gene: TRBV18
abundance: .
j_gene: TRBJ2-2